This T cell receptor beta chain was sequenced for a study of T cell repertoires in cytomegalovirus infection. V dropped 5 bases and J dropped 2; count of bases not matched to a gene: 9. The germline gives CDR1 SGHVS, CDR2 FQNEAQ. This CDR3 contains 16 residues. In TCRdb, the reads were re-called with MiXCR into one record per CDR3 protein. The table lists 100,000 or so distinct CDR3 sequences, less than 25% of them singletons. The sample comprised CD8+ T cells from PBMCs. The chain uses TRBV7-8 and TRBJ2-3; 8 nucleotides align to TRBD2. The source of this sequence is a human donor in good health (CMV status not recorded). Some clones in this sample may be carry-over from other donors' samples. This CDR3 reads CASSLGTRGPTDTQYF. The CDR3 DNA is TGTGCCAGCAGCCTCGGGACTAGAGGGCCCACAGATACGCAGTATTTT.